Presented here are 32 T cell receptor beta chains from one specimen sequenced in a study of Graves' ophthalmopathy and Graves' hyperthyroidism. Amplification of TCR beta CDR3 regions used RNA transcripts. Scientists carried out first-round RT-PCR using HTBI primers and then a second-round multiplex PCR. TCRdb re-analysed the multiplex PCR reads in MiXCR, keeping a single row per CDR3 protein. In the table there are approximately 210,000 distinct CDR3 sequences, approximately 28% of which are singletons. Sequencing input: peripheral blood. These receptors were taken from a man aged 45 to 65 with Graves' ophthalmopathy.

J is TRBJ1-6 and V is TRBV13; D is unclear. Deletions cut 6 bases from V and 7 bases from J, with 10 bases between. The V gene's germline CDR1 is PRHDT and CDR2 FYEKMQ (reference sequence). This CDR3 contains 13 residues. CDR3 DNA: TGTGCCAGCAGTGAAATCGGGAATTCACCCCTCCACTTT. The encoded protein is CASSEIGNSPLHF.

This clonotype was observed at least ten times. The CDR3 DNA reads TGTGCCAGCAGCAAGGGACCGAACTATGGCTACACCTTC. This translates into CASSKGPNYGYTF. J is TRBJ1-2 and V is TRBV12-3 or TRBV12-4; maybe TRBD1 (5 bases). The CDR3 is 13 residues long. Trimming stripped 6 bases from V and 2 bases from J, with 10 bases between.

The V and J genes are TRBV19 and TRBJ2-6; D gene uncertain. Trimming cost V 9 bases and J 0 bases, with 9 bases left between them. This CDR3 is 14 amino acids long. Germline V lookup: CDR1 LNHDA, CDR2 SQIVND (reference sequence). CDR3 sequence (DNA): TGTGCCAGCACCAGAGGCTCTGGGGCCAACGTCCTGACTTTC. It encodes CASTRGSGANVLTF.

This clonotype was counted at least ten times. The chain recombines TRBV19 with TRBJ1-3; a weak D match, TRBD1 (6 bases). The CDR3 contains 16 residues. The germline CDR1 and CDR2 sequences are LNHDA and SQIVND (reference sequence). V was trimmed by 2 bases and J by 0 bases, leaving 11 bases between them. CDR3 sequence reads: CASSIKMDSSGNTIYF. The CDR3, as DNA: TGTGCCAGTAGTATAAAGATGGACAGCTCTGGAAACACCATATATTTT.

This clonotype showed up many times. It may be a read error: a sequence one base away is much more abundant. The rearrangement links TRBV12-3 or TRBV12-4 to TRBJ2-2, with D unclear. CDR3 length equals 14 residues. With 8 bases removed from V and 0 bases from J, the gap between germline ends came to 10 bases. CDR3 sequence reads: CASESGANTGELFF. As DNA, the CDR3 is TGTGCCAGCGAATCAGGAGCGAACACCGGGGAGCTGTTTTTT.

This clonotype was picked up many times. This rearrangement joins TRBV6-5 to TRBJ2-7, with 7 positions matching TRBD1. The CDR3 is 13 residues long. J gave up 4 bases and V 6 bases, and 6 bases lay outside the gene matches. Germline-derived CDR1 and CDR2 are MNHEY and SVGAGI. The CDR3 nucleotides are TGTGCCAGCAGCCCACGACAGGGATACGAGCAGTACTTC. It specifies CASSPRQGYEQYF.

This clonotype was seen many times. The genes are TRBV7-3 and TRBJ2-5; 7 nucleotides align to TRBD2. From germline, CDR1 is SGHTA and CDR2 FQGTGA. There are 15 residues in the CDR3. J lost 1 base, V lost 5 bases, and 7 bases had no gene match. The CDR3 sequence is CASSPVRGVQETQYF. The DNA for the CDR3 is TGTGCCAGCAGCCCCGTCCGGGGGGTCCAAGAGACCCAGTACTTC.

This clonotype was picked up many times. The chain combines TRBV28 with TRBJ1-2, with D maybe TRBD1 (5 bases). Trimming removed 5 bases at V and 3 bases at J, with 19 bases between. The CDR3 is made up of 16 amino acids. Germline V CDR1 and CDR2: MDHEN, SYDVKM. The CDR3 DNA is TGTGCCAGCAGTCCGAGACCCATGGGGGGTGACTATGGCTACACCTTC. Amino acids: CASSPRPMGGDYGYTF.

The chain uses TRBV6-1 and TRBJ1-2, with D hard to call. V shed 8 bases and J shed 5 bases, with 15 bases lying between them. Germline V CDR1 and CDR2: MNHNS, SASEGT. CDR3 length: 13 residues. In DNA, the CDR3 is TGTGCCAGCTCCCTCGGCCCCTTATATGGCTACACCTTC. Translated: CASSLGPLYGYTF.

This clonotype was recorded at least ten times. V gene TRBV6-5 combines with J gene TRBJ2-7; D gene ambiguous. V dropped 0 bases and J dropped 5 bases, with 8 bases sitting between them. The CDR3 consists of 13 residues. The germline V gene has CDR1 MNHEY and CDR2 SVGAGI. The CDR3 loop reads CASSYSAYDEQYF. CDR3 coding DNA: TGTGCCAGCAGTTACTCTGCTTATGACGAGCAGTACTTC.

The V call is TRBV10-3, the J call TRBJ1-1; unclear D gene. There are 18 residues in the CDR3. Trimming took off 5 bases at V and 1 base at J, with 23 bases between the two ends. Germline V gene data show CDR1 as ENHRY and CDR2 as SYGVKD. CDR3 amino acids: CAISRLANIRSENTEAFF. The CDR3 nucleotides read TGTGCCATCAGTCGCTTGGCGAACATAAGGTCAGAGAACACTGAAGCTTTCTTT.

The chain has TRBV6-2 or TRBV6-3 and TRBJ2-7; no reliable D call. V was clipped by 7 bases and J by 3 bases, with 13 bases between them. This CDR3 is 13 amino acids long. From germline, CDR1 is MNHEY and CDR2 SVGEGT. The chain's CDR3 is CASKAGLDYEQYF. DNA of the CDR3: TGTGCCAGCAAGGCAGGCCTAGACTACGAGCAGTACTTC.

The rearrangement links TRBV7-2 to TRBJ1-1; D not certain. Trimming took 3 bases from V and 0 from J, leaving 8 bases between them. This CDR3 region has 14 residues. Germline CDR1 reads SGHTA; CDR2 reads FQGNSA. CDR3 amino acids: CASSFGAVNTEAFF. DNA for the CDR3: TGTGCCAGCAGCTTCGGTGCAGTGAACACTGAAGCTTTCTTT.

The chain joins TRBV2 to TRBJ1-2; perhaps TRBD1 as D (5 bases). Germline CDR1 reads SNHLY; CDR2 reads FYNNEI. The CDR3 spans 15 residues. V was shortened by 7 bases and J by 4 bases, with 19 bases between the two germline ends. The CDR3 spells CASKLEGSRSYGYTF. Here the CDR3 DNA reads TGTGCCAGCAAGTTGGAGGGGTCCCGCTCCTATGGCTACACCTTC. Together with reference TRBV2 and TRBJ1-2, the CDR3 gives the full variable domain: EPEVTQTPSHQVTQMGQEVILRCVPISNHLYFYWYRQILGQKVEFLVSFYNNEISEKSEIFDDQFSVERPDGSNFTLKIRSTKLEDSAMYFCASKLEGSRSYGYTFGSGTRLTVV.

This clonotype was counted many times. The chain employs TRBV19 and TRBJ1-5, with 7 positions matching TRBD1. Per germline, CDR1 LNHDA and CDR2 SQIVND (reference sequence). This CDR3 comprises 19 residues. V was clipped by 3 bases and J by 5 bases; unmatched bases: 19. CDR3 sequence (DNA): TGTGCCAGTAGTATCAGGAACCACAGGGGCGGGGGTCAGTATCAGCCCCAGCATTTT. It translates to CASSIRNHRGGGQYQPQHF.

The chain combines TRBV6-5 with TRBJ2-7, with D possibly TRBD1 on 5 matching bases. The CDR3 runs to 16 residues. Germline CDR1 MNHEY, CDR2 SVGAGI. Trimming cost V 1 base and J 1 base, with 14 bases left between them. CDR3 coding DNA: TGTGCCAGCAGTTACTTCCGTCAGGACAAATCCTACGAGCAGTACTTC. Protein product: CASSYFRQDKSYEQYF.

The table lists this clonotype with many counts. The chain uses TRBV5-1 and TRBJ2-7; 10 bases map to TRBD1. The CDR3 has 14 residues. The J segment lost 7 bases and the V segment lost 0 bases, leaving 4 bases of the junction unmatched. Germline V gene data show CDR1 as SGHRS and CDR2 as YFSETQ. For the CDR3, the DNA is TGCGCCAGCAGCTTGGGGGACAGGGGAGATGAGCAGTACTTC. Protein product: CASSLGDRGDEQYF.

The chain links TRBV28 to TRBJ2-7, with 9 bases lining up with TRBD1. The V segment lost 2 bases and the J segment 5 bases; nucleotides outside the gene matches: 4. This CDR3 has 14 residues. Germline values: CDR1 MDHEN, CDR2 SYDVKM. In DNA form, the CDR3 reads TGTGCCAGCAGTTTAAACAGGGGGCCGGACGAGCAGTACTTC. Its translation: CASSLNRGPDEQYF.

The chain uses TRBV9 and TRBJ2-5; 13 bases are shared with TRBD2. The CDR3 totals 16 residues. With V trimmed by 4 bases and J by 10 bases, 13 bases remained unmatched. Per germline, CDR1 SGDLS and CDR2 YYNGEE. The CDR3 sequence: CASSITGTSGALDQYF. CDR3 bases: TGTGCCAGCAGCATCACCGGGACTAGCGGGGCCCTGGACCAGTACTTC.

For the CDR3, the DNA is TGTGCCAGCAGTCCTCGACAGGACCGTGGCTACACCTTC. This sequence encodes CASSPRQDRGYTF. The rearrangement joins TRBV12-3 or TRBV12-4 to TRBJ1-2; perhaps TRBD1 as D (6 bases). The CDR3 runs to 13 residues. V was shortened by 5 bases and J by 7 bases, with 14 bases between the two germline ends.

This clonotype was counted only a few times. The V gene is TRBV12-3 or TRBV12-4, the J gene TRBJ2-5; TRBD2 agrees at 10 bases. The V gene end was trimmed by 3 bases and the J gene end by 5 bases; junction bases not matched to a gene: 6. The CDR3 consists of 15 residues. CDR3: CASSLSSGGTETQYF. The CDR3 bases are TGTGCCAGCAGTTTGAGTAGCGGGGGGACGGAGACCCAGTACTTC.

The chain links TRBV7-2 to TRBJ2-3, with D perhaps TRBD2 (7 bases). Trimming removed 7 bases at V and 4 bases at J, with 15 bases between. CDR3 length: 14 amino acids. Germline V gene data show CDR1 as SGHTA and CDR2 as FQGNSA. The CDR3 sequence: CASTIAGAADTQYF. CDR3 DNA: TGTGCCAGCACCATTGCGGGGGCTGCAGATACGCAGTATTTT.

This clonotype was seen at least ten times. The chain combines TRBV9 with TRBJ1-3; D is possibly TRBD1 (5 bases). Germline V lookup: CDR1 SGDLS, CDR2 YYNGEE. V was trimmed by 3 bases and J by 8 bases, leaving 15 bases between them. CDR3 length: 14 amino acids. Here the CDR3 reads CASSGDPYGDTIYF. The CDR3 coding sequence is TGTGCCAGCAGCGGGGACCCCTACGGGGACACCATATATTTT.

This clonotype was recorded many times. The chain combines TRBV14 with TRBJ2-7; 8 positions agree with TRBD2. The germline gives CDR1 SGHDN, CDR2 FVKESK. J was trimmed by 2 bases and V by 2 bases; bases with no gene match: 5. The length of the CDR3 is 15 residues. CDR3 in DNA: TGTGCCAGCAGCCAACTAGCGGGTCTCGCCTACGAGCAGTACTTC. Amino acid sequence: CASSQLAGLAYEQYF.

Many counts were recorded for this clonotype. V and J are TRBV6-2 or TRBV6-3 and TRBJ1-5, with TRBD1 identical over 10 bases. The CDR3 runs to 14 residues. Germline CDR1 is MNHEY and CDR2 is SVGEGT. Trimming removed 5 bases from V and 6 bases from J; junction bases left unmatched: 4. The DNA of the CDR3 is TGTGCCAGCAGTATGACAGGGGGCAGTCAGCCCCAGCATTTT. Its translation: CASSMTGGSQPQHF.

This clonotype occurred many times. CDR3 coding DNA: TGCGCCAGCAGCCAACGACCCTACGGGGGAAACGAGCAGTACTTC. Residues: CASSQRPYGGNEQYF. The chain couples TRBV4-1 to TRBJ2-7, with D possibly being TRBD2 (6 bases). Trimming left V 2 bases short and J 5 bases short, with 16 bases between. The CDR3 covers 15 residues. Germline V gene data show CDR1 as MGHRA and CDR2 as YSYEKL.

This clonotype occurred many times. The chain recombines TRBV10-1 with TRBJ2-7, with TRBD2 as a possible D gene (6 bases). This CDR3 region has 13 residues. Germline lookup yields CDR1 WNHNN and CDR2 SYGVQD (reference sequence). Trimming removed 4 bases at V and 3 bases at J, with 10 bases between. The CDR3 region is CASSGGMDYEQYF. In nucleotides, the CDR3 is TGCGCCAGCAGTGGCGGGATGGACTACGAGCAGTACTTC.

This clonotype was counted ten times or more. The chain employs TRBV28 and TRBJ1-2; D perhaps matches TRBD1 (5 bases). Germline loops: CDR1 MDHEN, CDR2 SYDVKM. This CDR3 is built from 13 residues. V was clipped by 10 bases and J by 5 bases, with 17 bases between them. The CDR3 here is CATSRAGLYGYTF. In DNA form, the CDR3 reads TGTGCCACCTCCAGGGCCGGATTATATGGCTACACCTTC.

In its sample, this clonotype was seen many times. The chain links TRBV6-1 to TRBJ1-5; D may be TRBD1 (6 bases). The CDR3 consists of 14 residues. V lost 6 bases to trimming and J lost 1 base, with 10 bases between them. Germline CDR1 and CDR2: MNHNS and SASEGT. The CDR3 loop reads CASRSQGSNQPQHF. The CDR3 DNA sequence: TGTGCCAGCAGGTCGCAGGGGAGCAATCAGCCCCAGCATTTT.

This clonotype occurred many times. An end of the junction does not agree with germline; a read error may underlie this. V is TRBV10-3 and J is TRBJ2-7, with TRBD2 identical over 13 bases. This CDR3 comprises 12 residues. Germline lookup yields CDR1 ENHRY and CDR2 SYGVKD. CDR3 in amino acids: CAISPGTSGTLF. For the CDR3, the DNA is TGTGCCATCAGCCCCGGGACTAGCGGGACCCTCTTC.

This clonotype appeared many times. The rearrangement uses TRBV28 and TRBJ2-3; TRBD1 matches at 10 bases. Germline V gives CDR1 MDHEN, CDR2 SYDVKM. V gave up 6 bases and J gave up 8 bases; unmatched junction bases: 11. The CDR3 runs 15 residues. CDR3 DNA: TGTGCCAGCAGCCCAGCCGGGACAGGGGTTTCTACGCAGTATTTT. Its protein product is CASSPAGTGVSTQYF.

At least ten counts were recorded for this clonotype. The chain is built from TRBV19 and TRBJ2-7; D ambiguous. The germline V gene encodes CDR1 LNHDA and CDR2 SQIVND (reference sequence). The CDR3 sequence is 14 residues long. Trimming removed 9 bases at V and 0 bases at J, with 15 bases between. This CDR3 reads CARIRVYDSYEQYF. As DNA, the CDR3 is TGTGCCAGGATTAGGGTCTACGACTCCTACGAGCAGTACTTC.